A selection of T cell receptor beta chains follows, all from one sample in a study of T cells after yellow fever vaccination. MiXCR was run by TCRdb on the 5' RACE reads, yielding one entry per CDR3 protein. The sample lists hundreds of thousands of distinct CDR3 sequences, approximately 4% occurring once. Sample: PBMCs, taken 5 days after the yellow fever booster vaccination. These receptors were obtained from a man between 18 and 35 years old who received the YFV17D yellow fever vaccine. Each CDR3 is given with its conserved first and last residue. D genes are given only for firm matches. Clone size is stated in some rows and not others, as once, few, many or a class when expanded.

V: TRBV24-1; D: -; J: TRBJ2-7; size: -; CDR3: CATSDSPYEQYF; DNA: TGTGCCACCAGTGATTCTCCCTACGAGCAGTACTTC
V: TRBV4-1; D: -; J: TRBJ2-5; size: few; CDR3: CASSQDIMQETQYF; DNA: TGCGCCAGCAGCCAAGACATAATGCAGGAGACCCAGTACTTC
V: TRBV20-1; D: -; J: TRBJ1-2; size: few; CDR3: CSAIWRDSPVYGYTF; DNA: TGCAGTGCTATATGGCGTGACAGCCCTGTTTATGGCTACACCTTC
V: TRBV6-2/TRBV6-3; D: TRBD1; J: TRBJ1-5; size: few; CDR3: CASRWDRGQRNQPQHF; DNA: TGTGCCAGCAGATGGGACAGGGGGCAACGGAATCAGCCCCAGCATTTT
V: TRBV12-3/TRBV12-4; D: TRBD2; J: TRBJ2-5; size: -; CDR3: CASTRGLAGGNRQETQYF; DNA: TGTGCCAGCACCCGCGGACTAGCGGGGGGGAACCGTCAAGAGACCCAGTACTTC
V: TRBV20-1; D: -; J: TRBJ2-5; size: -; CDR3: CSARHRAGETQYF; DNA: TGCAGTGCTAGACACCGGGCCGGAGAGACCCAGTACTTC
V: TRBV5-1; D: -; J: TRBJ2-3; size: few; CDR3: CASSWRTVTDTQYF; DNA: TGCGCCAGCAGCTGGAGGACAGTCACAGATACGCAGTATTTT
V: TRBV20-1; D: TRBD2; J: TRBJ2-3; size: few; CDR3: CSARKSLAGKYTQYF; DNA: TGCAGTGCTAGAAAGTCTCTAGCGGGGAAGTATACGCAGTATTTT
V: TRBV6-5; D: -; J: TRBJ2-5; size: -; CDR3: CASSRGRSSQETQYF; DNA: TGTGCCAGCAGCCGCGGCAGGTCCTCTCAAGAGACCCAGTACTTC
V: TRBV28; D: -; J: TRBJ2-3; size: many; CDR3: CASISPGLSDTQYF; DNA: TGTGCCAGCATCTCGCCGGGGCTTTCAGATACGCAGTATTTT
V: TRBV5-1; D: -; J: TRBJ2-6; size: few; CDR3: CASSPMSLSGANVLTF; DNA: TGCGCCAGCAGTCCGATGAGTCTATCTGGGGCCAACGTCCTGACTTTC
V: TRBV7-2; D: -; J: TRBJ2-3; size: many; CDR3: CASIRAAGSTDTQYF; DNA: TGTGCCAGCATCAGGGCGGCGGGTAGCACAGATACGCAGTATTTT
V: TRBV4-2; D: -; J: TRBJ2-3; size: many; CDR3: CASSQGRRTYLGTQYF; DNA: TGTGCCAGCAGCCAAGGTCGGCGGACTTACCTCGGGACGCAGTATTTT
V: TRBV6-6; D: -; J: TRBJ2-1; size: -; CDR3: CASNEVAVYNEQFF; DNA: TGTGCCAGCAACGAAGTTGCAGTATACAATGAGCAGTTCTTC
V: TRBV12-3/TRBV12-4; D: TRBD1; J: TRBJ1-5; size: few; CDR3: CASSTGGSMNQPQHF; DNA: TGTGCCAGCAGCACAGGGGGCAGCATGAATCAGCCCCAGCATTTT
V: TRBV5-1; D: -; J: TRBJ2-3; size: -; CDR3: CASSFPDLRTDTQYF; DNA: TGCGCCAGCAGCTTTCCGGATCTACGCACAGATACGCAGTATTTT
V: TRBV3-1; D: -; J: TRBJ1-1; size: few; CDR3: CASSSPGAGNTEAFF; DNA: TGTGCCAGCAGCTCCCCAGGGGCAGGGAACACTGAAGCTTTCTTT
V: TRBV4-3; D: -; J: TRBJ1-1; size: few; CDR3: CASSPYLGNTEAFF; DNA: TGCGCCAGCAGCCCGTATCTGGGGAACACTGAAGCTTTCTTT
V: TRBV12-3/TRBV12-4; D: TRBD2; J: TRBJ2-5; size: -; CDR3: CASARSGGPETQYF; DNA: TGTGCCAGTGCTAGGAGCGGGGGGCCAGAGACCCAGTACTTC
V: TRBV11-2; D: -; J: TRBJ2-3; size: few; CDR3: CASSFRGGGRTDTQYF; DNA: TGTGCCAGCAGCTTTAGAGGAGGGGGCCGCACAGATACGCAGTATTTT
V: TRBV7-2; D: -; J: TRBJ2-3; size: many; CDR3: CASSSEVSTDTQYF; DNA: TGTGCCAGCAGCTCCGAGGTCAGCACAGATACGCAGTATTTT
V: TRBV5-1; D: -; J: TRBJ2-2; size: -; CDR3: CATPKAGMNTGELFF; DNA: TGCGCCACCCCTAAAGCAGGGATGAACACCGGGGAGCTGTTTTTT
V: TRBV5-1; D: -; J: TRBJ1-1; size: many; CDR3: CASSPRTLNTEAFF; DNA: TGCGCCAGCAGCCCACGGACGCTGAACACTGAAGCTTTCTTT
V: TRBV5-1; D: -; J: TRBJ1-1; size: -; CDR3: CASSLVGGSTEAFF; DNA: TGCGCCAGCAGCTTGGTGGGGGGTAGCACTGAAGCTTTCTTT
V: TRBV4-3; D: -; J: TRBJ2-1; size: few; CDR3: CASSQDLTGPEYNEQFF; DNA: TGCGCCAGCAGCCAAGACCTAACAGGGCCAGAATACAATGAGCAGTTCTTC
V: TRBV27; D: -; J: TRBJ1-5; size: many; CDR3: CASRRAGSNQPQHF; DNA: TGTGCCAGCAGAAGGGCTGGAAGCAATCAGCCCCAGCATTTT
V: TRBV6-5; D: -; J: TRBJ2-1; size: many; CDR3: CASSYSGANEQFF; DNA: TGTGCCAGCAGTTACTCCGGGGCCAATGAGCAGTTCTTC
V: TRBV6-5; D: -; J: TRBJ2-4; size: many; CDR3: CASSLGPEITAKNIQYF; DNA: TGTGCCAGCAGTTTAGGACCAGAGATTACGGCCAAAAACATTCAGTACTTC
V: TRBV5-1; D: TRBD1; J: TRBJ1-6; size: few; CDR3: CASSLDAQGAGNSPLHF; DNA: TGCGCCAGCAGCTTGGACGCCCAGGGGGCTGGTAATTCACCCCTCCACTTT
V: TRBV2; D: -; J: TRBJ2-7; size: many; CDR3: CASNEGGYEQYF; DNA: TGTGCCAGCAATGAGGGTGGGTACGAGCAGTACTTC
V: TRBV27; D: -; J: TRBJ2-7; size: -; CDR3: CASSLSRGRYEQYF; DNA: TGTGCCAGCAGTTTATCTAGGGGAAGGTACGAGCAGTACTTC
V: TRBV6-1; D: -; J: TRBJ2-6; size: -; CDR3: CASSEAHGTGANVLTF; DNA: TGTGCCAGCAGTGAAGCGCACGGTACTGGGGCCAACGTCCTGACTTTC
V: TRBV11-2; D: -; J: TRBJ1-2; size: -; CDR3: CASSPPTGLTFWGYTF; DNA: TGTGCCAGCAGCCCTCCGACAGGCCTTACCTTCTGGGGCTACACCTTC
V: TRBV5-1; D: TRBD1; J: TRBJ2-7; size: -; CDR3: CASSGGQVLPYEQYF; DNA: TGCGCCAGCAGCGGGGGACAGGTGTTACCCTACGAGCAGTACTTC
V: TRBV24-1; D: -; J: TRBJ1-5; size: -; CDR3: CATSESAATANQPQHF; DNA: TGTGCCACCAGTGAATCAGCGGCTACAGCGAATCAGCCCCAGCATTTT
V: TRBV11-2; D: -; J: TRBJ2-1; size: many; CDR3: CASSFVRGGSGNEQFF; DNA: TGTGCCAGCAGCTTTGTCCGCGGAGGGTCGGGCAATGAGCAGTTCTTC
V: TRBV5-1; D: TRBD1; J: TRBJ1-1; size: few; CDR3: CASSVTGVGTEAFF; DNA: TGCGCCAGCAGCGTAACAGGGGTAGGAACTGAAGCTTTCTTT
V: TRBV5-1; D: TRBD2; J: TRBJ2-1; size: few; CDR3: CASKWASGPYEQFF; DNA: TGCGCCAGCAAGTGGGCTAGCGGGCCATATGAGCAGTTCTTC
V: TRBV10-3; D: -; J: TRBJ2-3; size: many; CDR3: CAIKAMADTQYF; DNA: TGTGCCATCAAAGCGATGGCGGATACGCAGTATTTT
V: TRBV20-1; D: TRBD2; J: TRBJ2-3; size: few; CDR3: CSARDTAGGLTDTQYF; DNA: TGCAGTGCTAGAGATACAGCGGGGGGATTGACAGATACGCAGTATTTT
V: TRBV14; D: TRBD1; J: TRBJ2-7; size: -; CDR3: CASSPFTGASYEQYF; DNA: TGTGCCAGCAGCCCTTTCACAGGGGCCTCCTACGAGCAGTACTTC
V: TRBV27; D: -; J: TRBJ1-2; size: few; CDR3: CASWGAGGYTF; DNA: TGTGCCAGCTGGGGCGCAGGTGGCTACACCTTC
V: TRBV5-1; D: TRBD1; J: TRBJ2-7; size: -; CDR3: CASSLEGTETYEQYF; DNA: TGCGCCAGCAGCTTGGAGGGGACAGAAACCTACGAGCAGTACTTC
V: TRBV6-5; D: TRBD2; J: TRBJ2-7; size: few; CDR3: CASTGAGGTYEQYF; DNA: TGTGCCAGCACAGGGGCGGGGGGGACCTACGAGCAGTACTTC